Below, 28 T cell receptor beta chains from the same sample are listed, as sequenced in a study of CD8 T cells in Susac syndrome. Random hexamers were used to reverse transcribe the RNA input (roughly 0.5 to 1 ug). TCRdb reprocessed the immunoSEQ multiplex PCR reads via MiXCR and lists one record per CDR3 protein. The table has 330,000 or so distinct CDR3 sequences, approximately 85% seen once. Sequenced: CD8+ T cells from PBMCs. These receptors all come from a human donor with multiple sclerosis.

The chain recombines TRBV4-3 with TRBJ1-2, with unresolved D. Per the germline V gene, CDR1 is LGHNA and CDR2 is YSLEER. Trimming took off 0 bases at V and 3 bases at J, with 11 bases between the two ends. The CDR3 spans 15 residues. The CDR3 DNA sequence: TGCGCCAGCAGCCAAGATGAATTGAGGGACTATGGCTACACCTTC. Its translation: CASSQDELRDYGYTF.

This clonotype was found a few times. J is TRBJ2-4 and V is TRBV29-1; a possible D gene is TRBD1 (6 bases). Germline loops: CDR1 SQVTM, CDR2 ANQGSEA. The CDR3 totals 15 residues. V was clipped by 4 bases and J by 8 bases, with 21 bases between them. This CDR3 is CSVVPAGQNPDIQYF. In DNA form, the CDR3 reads TGCAGCGTTGTCCCAGCTGGACAGAACCCCGACATTCAGTACTTC.

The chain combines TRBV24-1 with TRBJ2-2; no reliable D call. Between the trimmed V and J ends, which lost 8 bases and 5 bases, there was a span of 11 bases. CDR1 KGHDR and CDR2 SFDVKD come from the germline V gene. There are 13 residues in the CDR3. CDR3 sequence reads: CATKGFGTGELFF. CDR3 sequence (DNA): TGTGCCACCAAAGGGTTTGGTACCGGGGAGCTGTTTTTT.

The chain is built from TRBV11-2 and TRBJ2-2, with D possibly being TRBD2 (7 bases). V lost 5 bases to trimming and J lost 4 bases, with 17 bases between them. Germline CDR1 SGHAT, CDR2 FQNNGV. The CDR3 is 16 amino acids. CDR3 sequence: CASSKQGGWATGELFF. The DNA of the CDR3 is TGTGCCAGCAGCAAACAGGGAGGGTGGGCCACCGGGGAGCTGTTTTTT.

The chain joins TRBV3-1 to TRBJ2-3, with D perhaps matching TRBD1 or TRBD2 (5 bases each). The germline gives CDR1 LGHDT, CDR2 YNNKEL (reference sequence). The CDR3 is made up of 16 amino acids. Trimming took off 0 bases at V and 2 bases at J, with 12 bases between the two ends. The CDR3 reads CASSQDHGAFTDTQYF. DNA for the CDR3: TGTGCCAGCAGCCAAGACCACGGGGCTTTCACAGATACGCAGTATTTT.

CDR3: CASSQVGQGYDSYEQYF. CDR3 DNA: TGTGCCAGCAGCCAGGTAGGACAGGGTTATGACTCCTACGAGCAGTACTTC. This sequence joins TRBV4-2 and TRBJ2-7; TRBD1 agrees at 8 bases. CDR1 and CDR2 from the germline V gene are LGHNA and YNFKEQ. The CDR3 is 17 residues long. The V gene end was trimmed by 3 bases and the J gene end by 0 bases; junction bases not matched to a gene: 10.

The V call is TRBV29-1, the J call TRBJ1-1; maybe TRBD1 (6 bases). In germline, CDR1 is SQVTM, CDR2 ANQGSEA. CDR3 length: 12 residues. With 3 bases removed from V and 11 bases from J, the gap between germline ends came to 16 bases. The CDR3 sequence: CSVDLQGWDAFF. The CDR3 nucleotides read TGCAGCGTTGACCTACAGGGATGGGATGCTTTCTTT.

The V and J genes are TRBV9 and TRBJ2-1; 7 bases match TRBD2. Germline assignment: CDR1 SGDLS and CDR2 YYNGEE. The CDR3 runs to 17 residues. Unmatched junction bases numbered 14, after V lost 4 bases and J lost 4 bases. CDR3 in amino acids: CASSPAGGGWGYNEQFF. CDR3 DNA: TGTGCCAGCAGCCCCGCTGGCGGGGGATGGGGGTACAATGAGCAGTTCTTC.

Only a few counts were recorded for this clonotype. CDR3 DNA sequence: TGCGCCAGCAGCCAAGATGGTAATCGTTACAATGAGCAGTTCTTC. Its translation: CASSQDGNRYNEQFF. The chain couples TRBV4-1 to TRBJ2-1; the D is unclear. The CDR3 has 15 amino acids. The germline V and J ends were trimmed by 0 bases and 4 bases, with 10 bases remaining between them. The V gene's germline CDR1 is MGHRA and CDR2 YSYEKL.

CDR3: CSVEAVAVSWDEQFF. The CDR3 DNA reads as TGCAGCGTTGAAGCGGTAGCGGTCTCCTGGGATGAGCAGTTCTTC. This sequence joins TRBV29-1 and TRBJ2-1; D might be TRBD2 (6 bases). The germline CDR1 and CDR2 sequences are SQVTM and ANQGSEA. The V gene lost 1 base and the J gene lost 8 bases, with 18 bases spanning the gap. CDR3 size: 15 residues.

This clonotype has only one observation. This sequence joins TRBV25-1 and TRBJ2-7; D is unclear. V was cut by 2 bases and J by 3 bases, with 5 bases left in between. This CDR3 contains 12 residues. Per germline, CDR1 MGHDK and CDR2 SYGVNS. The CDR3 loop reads CASSEKGYEQYF. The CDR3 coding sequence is TGTGCCAGCAGTGAAAAGGGCTACGAGCAGTACTTC.

The CDR3 loop is CASSQGRQQGYTF. CDR3 in DNA: TGCGCCAGCAGCCAAGGCAGGCAGCAAGGCTACACCTTC. The chain recombines TRBV4-3 with TRBJ1-2, with D uncertain. Germline V gene data show CDR1 as LGHNA and CDR2 as YSLEER. CDR3 length equals 13 residues. With 1 base removed from V and 8 bases from J, the gap between germline ends came to 11 bases.

In DNA form, the CDR3 reads TGCGCCAGCAGCGATCCCGGGACTAGCAGAGAGACCCAGTACTTC. Its translation: CASSDPGTSRETQYF. The chain couples TRBV5-1 to TRBJ2-5; the match to TRBD2 covers 9 bases. Germline V CDR1 and CDR2: SGHRS, YFSETQ. The CDR3 spans 15 residues. V was pared by 4 bases and J by 4 bases, with 8 bases of the junction left unmatched.

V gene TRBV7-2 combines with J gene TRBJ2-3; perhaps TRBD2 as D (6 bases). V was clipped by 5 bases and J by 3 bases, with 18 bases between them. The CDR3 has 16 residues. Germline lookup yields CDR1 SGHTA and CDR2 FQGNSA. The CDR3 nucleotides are TGTGCCAGCAGCCAAGACGAATCGGCGGGGACAGATACGCAGTATTTT. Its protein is CASSQDESAGTDTQYF.

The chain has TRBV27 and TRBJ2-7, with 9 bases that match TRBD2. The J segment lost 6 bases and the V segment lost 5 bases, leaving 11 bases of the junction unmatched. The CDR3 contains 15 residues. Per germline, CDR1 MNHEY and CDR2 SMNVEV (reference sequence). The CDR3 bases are TGTGCCAGCAGTATCGCTAGCGGGAACTTGGGCGAGCAGTACTTC. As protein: CASSIASGNLGEQYF.

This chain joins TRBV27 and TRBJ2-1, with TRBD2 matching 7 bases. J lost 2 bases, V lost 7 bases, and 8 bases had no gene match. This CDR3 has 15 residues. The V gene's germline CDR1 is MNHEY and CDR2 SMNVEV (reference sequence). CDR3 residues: CASTYSGTTYNEQFF. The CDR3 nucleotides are TGTGCCAGCACTTATTCCGGGACTACCTACAATGAGCAGTTCTTC.

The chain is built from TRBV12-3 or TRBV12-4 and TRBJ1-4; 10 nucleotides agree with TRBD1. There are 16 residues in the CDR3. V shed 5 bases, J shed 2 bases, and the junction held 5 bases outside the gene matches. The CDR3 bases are TGTGCCAGCAGTCGTGTGACAGGGGGCACTAATGAAAAACTGTTTTTT. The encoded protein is CASSRVTGGTNEKLFF.

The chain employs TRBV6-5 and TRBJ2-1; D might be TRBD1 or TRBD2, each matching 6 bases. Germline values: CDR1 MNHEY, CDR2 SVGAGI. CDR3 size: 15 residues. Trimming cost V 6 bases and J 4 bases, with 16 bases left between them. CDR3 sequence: CASSPGAVEYNEQFF. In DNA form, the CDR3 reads TGTGCCAGCAGCCCGGGGGCGGTGGAGTACAATGAGCAGTTCTTC.

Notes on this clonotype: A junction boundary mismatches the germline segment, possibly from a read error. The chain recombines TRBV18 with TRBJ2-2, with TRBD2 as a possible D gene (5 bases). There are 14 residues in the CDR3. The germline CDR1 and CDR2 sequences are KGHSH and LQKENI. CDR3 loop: CASSPTIYTGELFF. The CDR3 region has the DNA TGTGCCAGCTCACCAACGATATACACCGGGGAGCTTTTTTTT.

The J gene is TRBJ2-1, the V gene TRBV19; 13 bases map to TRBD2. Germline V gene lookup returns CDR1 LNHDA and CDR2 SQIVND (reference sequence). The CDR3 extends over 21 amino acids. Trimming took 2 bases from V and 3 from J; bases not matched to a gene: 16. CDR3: CASSIPPTSGRAYRDYNEQFF. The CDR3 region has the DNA TGTGCCAGTAGTATACCCCCAACTAGCGGGAGGGCATATAGGGACTACAATGAGCAGTTCTTC. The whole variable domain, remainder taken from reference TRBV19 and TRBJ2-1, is DGGITQSPKYLFRKEGQNVTLSCEQNLNHDAMYWYRQDPGQGLRLIYYSQIVNDFQKGDIAEGYSVSREKKESFPLTVTSAQKNPTAFYLCASSIPPTSGRAYRDYNEQFFGPGTRLTVL.

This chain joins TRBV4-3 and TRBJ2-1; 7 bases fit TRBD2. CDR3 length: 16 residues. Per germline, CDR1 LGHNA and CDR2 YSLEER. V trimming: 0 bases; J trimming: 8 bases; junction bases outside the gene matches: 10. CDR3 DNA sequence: TGCGCCAGCAGCCAAGAAGGTTGGGGAGGGGTCGATGAGCAGTTCTTC. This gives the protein CASSQEGWGGVDEQFF.

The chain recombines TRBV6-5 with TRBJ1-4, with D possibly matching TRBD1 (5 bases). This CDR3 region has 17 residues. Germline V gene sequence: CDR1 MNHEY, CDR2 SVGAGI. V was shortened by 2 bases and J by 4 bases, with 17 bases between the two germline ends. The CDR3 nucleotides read TGTGCCAGCAGTTACGGACCCCCAGGGCGAATTAATGAAAAACTGTTTTTT. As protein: CASSYGPPGRINEKLFF.

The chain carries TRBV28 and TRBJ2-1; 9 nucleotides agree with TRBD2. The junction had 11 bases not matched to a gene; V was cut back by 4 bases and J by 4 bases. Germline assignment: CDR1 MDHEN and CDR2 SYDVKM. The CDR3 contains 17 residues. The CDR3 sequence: CASSYPLTSGLYNEQFF. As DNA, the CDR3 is TGTGCCAGCAGTTACCCCCTTACTAGCGGGCTATACAATGAGCAGTTCTTC.

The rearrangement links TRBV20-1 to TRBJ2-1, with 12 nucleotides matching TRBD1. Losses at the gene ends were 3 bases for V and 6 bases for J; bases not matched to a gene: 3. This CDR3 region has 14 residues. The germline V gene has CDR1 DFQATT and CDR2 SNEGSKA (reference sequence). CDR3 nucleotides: TGCAGTGCTAGGGGACAGGGGGCGATCAATGAGCAGTTCTTC. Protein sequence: CSARGQGAINEQFF.

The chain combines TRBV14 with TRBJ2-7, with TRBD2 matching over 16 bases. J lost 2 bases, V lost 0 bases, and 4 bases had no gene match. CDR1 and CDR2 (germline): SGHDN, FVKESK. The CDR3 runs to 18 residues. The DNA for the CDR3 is TGTGCCAGCAGCCAAGATGGGACTAGCGGGAGGGCCCCCTACGAGCAGTACTTC. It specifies CASSQDGTSGRAPYEQYF.

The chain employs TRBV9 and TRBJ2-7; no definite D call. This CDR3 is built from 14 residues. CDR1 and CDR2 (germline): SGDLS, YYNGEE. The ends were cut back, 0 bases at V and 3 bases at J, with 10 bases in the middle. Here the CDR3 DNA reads TGTGCCAGCAGCGTAGAGGACGGTTTCTACGAGCAGTACTTC. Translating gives CASSVEDGFYEQYF.

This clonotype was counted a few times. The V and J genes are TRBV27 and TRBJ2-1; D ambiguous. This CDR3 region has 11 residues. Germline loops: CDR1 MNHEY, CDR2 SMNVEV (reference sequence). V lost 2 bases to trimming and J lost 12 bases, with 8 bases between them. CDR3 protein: CASSLGEAQFF. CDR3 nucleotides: TGTGCCAGCAGTTTAGGCGAGGCGCAGTTCTTC.

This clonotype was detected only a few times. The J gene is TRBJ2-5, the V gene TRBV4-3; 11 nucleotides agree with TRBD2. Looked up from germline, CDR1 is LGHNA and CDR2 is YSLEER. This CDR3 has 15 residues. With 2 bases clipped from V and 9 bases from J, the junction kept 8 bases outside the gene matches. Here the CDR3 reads CASSQQRVAGGAQYF. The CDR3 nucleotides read TGCGCCAGCAGCCAACAGAGGGTAGCGGGAGGGGCCCAGTACTTC.